This T cell receptor beta chain was documented in a study of T-cell memory formation after mild COVID-19 (dated by TCRdb to about 2021). With respect to the entire study: Most TCR sequence clusters were specific to one of the two donors. In a couple of donors, T-cell clones that expanded and contracted after mild COVID-19 were tracked by sequencing TCRalpha and TCRbeta repertoires over time. The cohort comprised two young, previously healthy adult volunteers, one female and one male. Study-wide findings and limitations: The study covered only a couple of mild cases, and larger cohorts including severe cases with pre-infection samples were considered necessary. From day 15 to 85, contracting clones showed balanced CD4/CD8 phenotypes, whereas a second wave of clones that expanded from day 15 to 37 leaned towards CD4+. Contracting CD4+ clones were found mainly in CM and EM memory subsets, while CD8+ clones were enriched in EMRA. The second-wave clones that peaked on day 37 were not confirmed to be SARS-CoV-2 specific. Some responding clones were detected in pre-infection memory, suggesting pre-existing cross-reactive memory T cells joined the SARS-CoV-2 response.

Germline trimming: 5 bases from V, 0 bases from J; junction bases outside gene matches: 10. CDR1 SGDLS and CDR2 YYNGEE are derived from the germline V gene. Including cysteine and phenylalanine, the CDR3 has 17 amino acids. The kept DNA is CDR3 alone, 51 bases in frame from the first base. Instrument on record: Illumina NovaSeq 6000. cDNA libraries for TCRalpha and TCRbeta were prepared by 5'RACE using constant-segment primers, with sample barcodes and unique molecular identifiers added. Trizol reagent was used to extract RNA from every sample. The libraries were amplified in two PCR steps, and the second step added a second sample barcode and Illumina TruSeq adapters. The libraries were sequenced on an Illumina NovaSeq using 2 x 150 bp paired-end reads. The original methods were these. With migec v1.2.7, reads were demultiplexed and then collapsed into UMI-guided consensus sequences. With mixcr v2.1.11, UMI consensuses were aligned to TRA and TRB V and J templates and assembled into clonotypes. Clonotypes were classified as expanded or contracted when called significant by both edgeR and NoisET, with noise models trained on biological replicates. For edgeR calls, the thresholds were a false discovery rate-adjusted p below 0.01 and a log2 fold-change of 1. As an exploratory analysis of dynamics, PCA with hierarchical clustering was applied to max-normalized trajectories of the 1000 most abundant clonotypes. The CD4 or CD8 phenotype of responding clones was assigned using the separately sequenced CD4+ and CD8+ repertoires. TCRdb passed the public sequencing reads through fastp at Q25 and MiXCR, retaining productive beta sequences. Rows are combined by CDR3 protein, so each entry shows the most common genes and DNA. Clone size and V and J calls follow TCRdb, not the original study. This sample gives some 120,000 distinct CDR3 sequences in total; approximately 15% of them show up just once. The ten top clones hold approximately 13% of the sample.

This clonotype was seen many times. The target of this receptor is not known. Within one base of it there is no much larger clone, and no base qualities were kept. Ficoll-Paque density gradient centrifugation was used to isolate PBMCs. The clonotype was recovered from an adult woman who had mild COVID-19 (a few samples of this study predate the infection). The sample titles of this study are shuffled in the database, so cell type and time point are left out; the donor was told from shared clones. Sequenced material: PBMCs or a T cell subset sorted from them (not recorded which). The chain was built from TRBV9 and TRBJ2-1; TRBD2 agrees with 8 junctional bases. The DNA is as follows: TGTGCCAGCAGTGTCGCTAGCGGGTTCAGCTCCTACAATGAGCAGTTCTTC. Its protein reads: CASSVASGFSSYNEQFF.